The sequence of this TCR beta chain was determined in a study of CD8 T cells in Susac syndrome. TCR beta was sequenced from blood CD8+ and CD4+ T cells. Study-wide findings and caveats: The authors acknowledged that their TCR sequencing and HLA analysis involved a relatively small number of individuals.

The CDR3 spans 13 residues. The V end lost 6 bases, the J end lost 4 bases, and 12 bases lay between the germline ends. The germline gives CDR1 MNHEY, CDR2 SVGAGI. RNA in amounts of about 0.45 to 1 ug was reverse transcribed with random hexamers. One entry per CDR3 protein, called by TCRdb with MiXCR from the immunoSEQ multiplex PCR reads. The sample records about 200,000 distinct CDR3 sequences, 95% being singletons. A note on this clonotype: The antigen remains undetermined.

V usage is TRBV6-5 and J usage is TRBJ1-1; D is perhaps TRBD1 (5 bases). The sequenced sample consisted of CD4+ T cells from PBMCs. This clonotype was sampled from a human donor in good health. Written as DNA, the CDR3 is TGTGCCAGCAGCTCAATGAGGGGCACTGAAGCTTTCTTT. Its protein is CASSSMRGTEAFF.